This T cell receptor beta chain was captured by sequencing in a study of ipilimumab plus nivolumab after autologous stem cell transplantation. Study at large: Patients received a median of about five ipilimumab and about 8 nivolumab doses.

Checkpoint therapy with ipilimumab 1 mg/kg began 14 to 28 days after transplant. Trimming removed 1 base at V and 7 bases at J, with 11 bases between. The V gene's germline CDR1 is SGHTA and CDR2 FQGTGA. The CDR3 sequence is 15 residues long. Produced via immunoSEQ multiplex PCR; TCRdb's table is partial and in-frame only. In the table there are roughly 9,800 clones, approximately 74% of which are singletons. The origin of this receptor is a female donor with multiple myeloma. Source: PBMCs, taken in a trial of ipilimumab plus nivolumab as post-transplant consolidation. The V call is TRBV7-3, the J call TRBJ1-6; D perhaps matches TRBD1 (5 bases). The CDR3 DNA follows: TGTGCCAGCAGCTTAATGGGGCAGGGAAATTCACCCCTCCACTTT. Translation: CASSLMGQGNSPLHF.